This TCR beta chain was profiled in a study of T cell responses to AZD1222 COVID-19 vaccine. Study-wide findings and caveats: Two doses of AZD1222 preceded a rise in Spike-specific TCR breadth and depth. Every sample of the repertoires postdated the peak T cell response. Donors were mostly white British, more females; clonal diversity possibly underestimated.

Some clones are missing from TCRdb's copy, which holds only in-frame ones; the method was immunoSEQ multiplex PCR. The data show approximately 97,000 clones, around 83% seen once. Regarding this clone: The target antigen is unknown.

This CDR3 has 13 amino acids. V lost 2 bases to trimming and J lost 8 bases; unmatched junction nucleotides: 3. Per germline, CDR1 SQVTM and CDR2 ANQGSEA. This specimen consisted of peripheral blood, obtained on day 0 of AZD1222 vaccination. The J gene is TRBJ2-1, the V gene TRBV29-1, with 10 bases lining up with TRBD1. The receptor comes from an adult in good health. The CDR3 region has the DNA TGCAGCGTTGAACCCGGGACAGGGGATGAGCAGTTCTTC. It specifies CSVEPGTGDEQFF.